The 9 T cell receptor beta chains listed next were all sequenced from one sample in a study of blood T cell repertoires in COVID-19. Sequencing used immunoSEQ multiplex PCR; TCRdb keeps in-frame clones, though not all of them. In the table there are about 170,000 clones, approximately 91% of which are singletons. The specimen sequenced was peripheral blood. These receptors all come from a man between 50 and 59 years old with acute or convalescent COVID-19.

V usage is TRBV27 and J usage is TRBJ2-5, with 11 bases aligning to TRBD2. CDR1 and CDR2 (germline): MNHEY, SMNVEV (reference sequence). Trimming at V came to 6 bases and at J to 3 bases, leaving 3 bases not matched to a gene. The CDR3 contains 14 residues. CDR3 bases: TGTGCCAGCAGATTACTAGCGGGAGAAGAGACCCAGTACTTC. Residues: CASRLLAGEETQYF.

The V and J genes are TRBV21-1 and TRBJ2-5; the table's D call, TRBD2, has no DNA check behind it. TRBV21-1 counts as a pseudogene. This CDR3 has 20 amino acids. CDR3 DNA sequence: TGTGCCAGCAGCAAAGTCGTTAGCGGGAGTCGTGAGTCAGGGCAAGAGACCCAGTACTTC. Amino acids: CASSKVVSGSRESGQETQYF.

This chain links TRBV2 with TRBJ2-5; D might be TRBD1 (6 bases). The CDR3 consists of 13 residues. CDR1 and CDR2 (germline): SNHLY, FYNNEI. Trimming left V 5 bases short and J 2 bases short, with 9 bases between. CDR3 sequence (DNA): TGTGCCAGCAGTCCGGACAGTCAAGAGACCCAGTACTTC. Translating it yields CASSPDSQETQYF.

The CDR3 protein is CASSPTAFSYEQYF. The CDR3 bases are TGTGCCAGCAGTCCGACAGCTTTCTCCTACGAGCAGTACTTC. The gene calls are TRBV28 and TRBJ2-7; TRBD1 is a possible D gene (5 bases). The CDR3 length is 14 residues. Trimming cost V 5 bases and J 0 bases, with 11 bases left between them. Germline V gene sequence: CDR1 MDHEN, CDR2 SYDVKM.

The chain uses TRBV28 and TRBJ1-3, with D unclear. This CDR3 is built from 13 residues. The germline V gene has CDR1 MDHEN and CDR2 SYDVKM. V lost 8 bases to trimming and J lost 0 bases, with 8 bases between them. The CDR3 nucleotides are TGTGCCAGCGCGGGCCTCTCTGGAAACACCATATATTTT. This gives the protein CASAGLSGNTIYF.

This clone was counted only a few times. This chain connects TRBV19 to TRBJ2-3; TRBD2 matches at 14 bases. The CDR3 totals 16 residues. V lost 3 bases to trimming and J lost 8 bases; unmatched junction nucleotides: 7. Per the germline V gene, CDR1 is LNHDA and CDR2 is SQIVND (reference sequence). CDR3 DNA: TGTGCCAGTAGTATCCTCGGGACTAGCGGGAGTAGTACGCAGTATTTT. Residues: CASSILGTSGSSTQYF.

This clone was seen just once. The rearrangement joins TRBV11-3 to TRBJ2-3; 9 bases line up with TRBD1. The V and J ends lost 4 bases and 5 bases, in that order; junction bases with no gene match: 4. The CDR3 consists of 14 residues. CDR1 and CDR2 (germline): SGHNT, YENEEA. CDR3 in amino acids: CASSSGQGIDTQYF. The CDR3, as DNA: TGTGCCAGCAGCTCTGGACAGGGGATAGATACGCAGTATTTT.

This clone was observed once. This rearrangement joins TRBV6-6 to TRBJ1-5; 9 bases are shared with TRBD1. Trimming took 10 bases from V and 4 from J; bases not matched to a gene: 8. CDR1 is MNHNY, CDR2 SVGAGI, per germline (reference sequence). The length of the CDR3 is 14 residues. CDR3 region: CATSGTGSNQPQHF. For the CDR3, the DNA is TGTGCCACCTCCGGGACAGGGTCGAATCAGCCCCAGCATTTT.

The chain uses TRBV5-1 and TRBJ1-5; 7 nucleotides line up with TRBD1. Germline values: CDR1 SGHRS, CDR2 YFSETQ. The CDR3 has 13 amino acids. Trimming removed 4 bases from V and 5 bases from J; junction bases left unmatched: 3. The CDR3 sequence: CASSTGVDQPQHF. CDR3 nucleotide sequence: TGCGCCAGCAGCACAGGGGTGGATCAGCCCCAGCATTTT.